What follows are 21 T cell receptor beta chains derived from one specimen sequenced in a study of beta chain features in type 1 diabetes listed by TCRdb under 2018. Libraries came from the immunoSEQ multiplex PCR assay. All of the isolated RNA was reverse transcribed with the High Capacity cDNA Reverse Transcription Kit, so expressed TCRB transcripts were sequenced. The source is immuneACCESS, and TCRdb retained only in-frame sequences with V and J called. Part of the clones is not carried over; for the studies checked, unresolved V genes explain less than half of this, and the remainder is unexplained. The sample yields about 150,000 clones; approximately 10% were counted once. The ten largest clones add up to about 2.1% of the sample. Sequencing was done on a sample of central memory CD4+ T cells from blood. These receptors all stem from a man between 18 and 29 years old in good health.

This clone was counted only a few times. This chain uses TRBV10-3 with TRBJ2-7; D is possibly TRBD1 (6 bases). Germline V CDR1 and CDR2: ENHRY, SYGVKD. Trimming removed 3 bases from V and 2 bases from J, with 8 bases in between. This CDR3 region has 13 residues. For the CDR3, the DNA is TGTGCCATCAGTGAAACAGGGCCCTACGAGCAGTACTTC. Its translation: CAISETGPYEQYF.

The chain uses TRBV7-9 and TRBJ1-2, with 7 nucleotides matching TRBD1. Germline values: CDR1 SEHNR, CDR2 FQNEAQ (reference sequence). V shed 1 base, J shed 5 bases, and the junction held 4 bases outside the gene matches. The CDR3 is 14 amino acids. This chain's CDR3 is CASSLVTGSYGYTF. In DNA, the CDR3 is TGTGCCAGCAGCTTAGTGACAGGGTCGTATGGCTACACCTTC.

The V call is TRBV28, the J call TRBJ2-3, with D perhaps assigned TRBD1 or TRBD2 (5 bases each). CDR3 length: 14 amino acids. The germline V gene has CDR1 MDHEN and CDR2 SYDVKM. V lost 7 bases to trimming and J lost 0 bases, with 11 bases between them. The DNA of the CDR3 is TGTGCCAGCATGTCGGGGCTTAGCACAGATACGCAGTATTTT. As protein: CASMSGLSTDTQYF. The entire variable domain, with the rest obtained from reference TRBV28 and TRBJ2-3, is as follows: DVKVTQSSRYLVKRTGEKVFLECVQDMDHENMFWYRQDPGLGLRLIYFSYDVKMKEKGDIPEGYSVSREKKERFSLILESASTNQTSMYLCASMSGLSTDTQYFGPGTRLTVL.

The DNA for the CDR3 is TGCAGCGTTGAAGCGGCCACCTTGGGTGGCTACACCTTC. Translation gives CSVEAATLGGYTF. The chain employs TRBV29-1 and TRBJ1-2, with no clear D. V lost 1 base and J 7 bases, leaving 13 bases between the germline ends. Germline V gives CDR1 SQVTM, CDR2 ANQGSEA. There are 13 residues in the CDR3. The full variable domain, its missing parts supplied by reference TRBV29-1 and TRBJ1-2, is SAVISQKPSRDICQRGTSLTIQCQVDSQVTMMFWYRQQPGQSLTLIATANQGSEATYESGFVIDKFPISRPNLTFSTLTVSNMSPEDSSIYLCSVEAATLGGYTFGSGTRLTVV.

CDR3 region: CASSRATGVKGYTF. Here the CDR3 DNA reads TGTGCCAGCAGCCGAGCGACAGGGGTTAAGGGCTACACCTTC. The gene calls are TRBV2 and TRBJ1-2; 8 bases line up with TRBD1. This CDR3 spans 14 amino acids. Germline V CDR1 and CDR2: SNHLY, FYNNEI. The trim removed 6 bases at V and 8 bases at J, leaving 11 bases unmatched.

A word on this clone: The germline gene is not matched at one end of the junction; a read error may be the cause. V and J are TRBV14 and TRBJ2-4, with 8 bases aligning to TRBD1. Germline values: CDR1 SGHDN, CDR2 FVKESK. CDR3 length: 14 amino acids. This CDR3 is CASSLRGLKHIQYF. CDR3 DNA: TGTGCCAGCAGCCTCAGGGGGCTCAAACACATTCAGTACTTC.

The rearrangement uses TRBV9 and TRBJ1-2; no definite D call. Trimming removed 4 bases at V and 7 bases at J, with 20 bases between. This CDR3 is built from 15 residues. Looked up from germline, CDR1 is SGDLS and CDR2 is YYNGEE. The DNA of the CDR3 is TGTGCCAGCAGCTCCTCGAGCACCTACCCAGGTGGCTACACCTTC. This translates into CASSSSSTYPGGYTF.

This clone has more than one count but fewer than ten. CDR3 coding DNA: TGCAGCGTCTGTGACAGGGTAGGAGATACGCAGTATTTT. Protein sequence: CSVCDRVGDTQYF. The chain is built from TRBV29-1 and TRBJ2-3; 7 nucleotides line up with TRBD1. J lost 5 bases, V lost 6 bases, and 8 bases had no gene match. CDR1 and CDR2 (germline): SQVTM, ANQGSEA. The CDR3 is made up of 13 amino acids.

This clone was observed a few times. This chain joins TRBV4-2 and TRBJ2-3; 8 bases map to TRBD2. Trimming took 4 bases from V and 3 from J; bases not matched to a gene: 9. CDR1 LGHNA and CDR2 YNFKEQ come from the germline V gene. The CDR3 is 16 amino acids. CDR3 sequence: CASSLLSTGGTDTQYF. The CDR3 region has the DNA TGTGCCAGCAGCCTCCTCAGTACGGGGGGGACAGATACGCAGTATTTT.

In regard to this clone: Relative to the germline gene, one junction end is altered; a read error may explain this. This chain uses TRBV4-3 with TRBJ1-4; 10 positions agree with TRBD1. The length of the CDR3 is 17 residues. Germline V gene data show CDR1 as LGHNA and CDR2 as YSLEER. CDR3 bases: TGCTCCAGCAGCCAAGAACTTGGGACAGGGGCCGAGGGGAAACTGTTTTTT. Its translation: CSSSQELGTGAEGKLFF.

Only a few counts were recorded for this clone. The V gene is TRBV29-1, the J gene TRBJ2-7, with D unresolved. Between the trimmed V and J ends, which lost 1 base and 2 bases, there was a span of 12 bases. This CDR3 is built from 14 residues. Germline V CDR1 and CDR2: SQVTM, ANQGSEA. CDR3 sequence (DNA): TGCAGCGTTGAAGCTCGGGTAGGGACCTACGAGCAGTACTTC. It encodes CSVEARVGTYEQYF.

This clone was observed at least ten times. Other DNA sequences in this specimen translate into the identical CDR3. V and J are TRBV11-2 and TRBJ2-1, with D maybe TRBD1 (6 bases). This CDR3 is built from 16 residues. Trimming left V 3 bases short and J 0 bases short, with 12 bases between. Germline V gene lookup returns CDR1 SGHAT and CDR2 FQNNGV. The CDR3 sequence: CASSFRGDSSYNEQFF. CDR3 in DNA: TGTGCCAGCAGCTTCAGGGGCGACAGCTCCTACAATGAGCAGTTCTTC. Full variable domain (rest looked up from reference TRBV11-2 and TRBJ2-1): EAGVAQSPRYKIIEKRQSVAFWCNPISGHATLYWYQQILGQGPKLLIQFQNNGVVDDSQLPKDRFSAERLKGVDSTLKIQPAKLEDSAVYLCASSFRGDSSYNEQFFGPGTRLTVL.

V is TRBV7-2 and J is TRBJ1-2, with D hard to call. Germline assignment: CDR1 SGHTA and CDR2 FQGNSA. The CDR3 extends over 12 amino acids. V gave up 6 bases and J gave up 8 bases, with 13 bases separating them. The CDR3 DNA sequence: TGTGCCAGCAGTCCCTCTCAAGGAGGCTACACCTTC. Translation: CASSPSQGGYTF.

The chain is built from TRBV18 and TRBJ2-7; possible D gene TRBD1, 5 bases. Germline lookup yields CDR1 KGHSH and CDR2 LQKENI. The V and J ends lost 6 bases and 0 bases respectively, with 12 bases between them. The CDR3 sequence is 14 residues long. In DNA form, the CDR3 reads TGTGCCAGCTCCCCCAGGGAATTCTCCTACGAGCAGTACTTC. It specifies CASSPREFSYEQYF.

The rearrangement uses TRBV6-5 and TRBJ1-2; D call uncertain. V lost 0 bases, J lost 2 bases, and 4 bases lay in between. Germline V gives CDR1 MNHEY, CDR2 SVGAGI. The CDR3 extends over 13 amino acids. The CDR3 DNA reads as TGTGCCAGCAGTTACTCACGGAACTATGGCTACACCTTC. Protein product: CASSYSRNYGYTF.

CDR3 nucleotides: TGTGCCATCAGTGAGTCTGCAGGGAAGAACACTGAAGCTTTCTTT. This sequence encodes CAISESAGKNTEAFF. The rearrangement uses TRBV10-3 and TRBJ1-1, with a tentative D call TRBD1 (5 bases). The V end was cut by 0 bases, the J end by 1 base, with 9 bases between. The CDR3 sequence is 15 residues long. The germline V gene encodes CDR1 ENHRY and CDR2 SYGVKD.

The rearrangement links TRBV4-2 to TRBJ2-5, with unresolved D. Germline CDR1 LGHNA, CDR2 YNFKEQ. The CDR3 consists of 12 residues. V was shortened by 5 bases and J by 0 bases, with 4 bases between the two germline ends. The CDR3 loop reads CASSDHQETQYF. The CDR3 region has the DNA TGTGCCAGCAGCGATCACCAAGAGACCCAGTACTTC.

This sequence joins TRBV7-2 and TRBJ2-2, with 7 nucleotides matching TRBD1. CDR3 length equals 14 residues. The V gene end was trimmed by 2 bases and the J gene end by 5 bases; junction bases not matched to a gene: 2. Germline CDR1 reads SGHTA; CDR2 reads FQGNSA. Here the CDR3 reads CASSLQGVTGELFF. The CDR3 region has the DNA TGTGCCAGCAGCTTACAGGGGGTGACCGGGGAGCTGTTTTTT.

This clone was counted between two and nine times. CDR3: CASSNGGGNTIYF. As DNA, the CDR3 is TGTGCCTCTTCAAACGGGGGTGGAAACACCATATATTTT. The chain recombines TRBV30 with TRBJ1-3; D possibly corresponds to TRBD1 (5 bases). The CDR3 contains 13 residues. Germline loops: CDR1 GTSNPN, CDR2 SVGIG (reference sequence). Trimming cost V 7 bases and J 3 bases, with 13 bases left between them.

This clone has only one observation. CDR3 DNA sequence: TGTGCCAGCAGCGCCGGGACTAACTACTTGGATACGCAGTATTTT. Encoded protein: CASSAGTNYLDTQYF. The chain combines TRBV9 with TRBJ2-3; 7 nucleotides agree with TRBD2. The CDR3 has 15 amino acids. Germline assignment: CDR1 SGDLS and CDR2 YYNGEE. With V trimmed by 3 bases and J by 6 bases, 10 bases remained unmatched.

This clone occurred a few times. The sample has other DNA sequences that encode this CDR3 too. This sequence joins TRBV30 and TRBJ2-5; 10 bases match TRBD1. The CDR3 has 14 residues. Per the germline V gene, CDR1 is GTSNPN and CDR2 is SVGIG (reference sequence). V lost 5 bases, J lost 5 bases, and 8 bases stayed unmatched. The CDR3 region is CAWGRTGGRETQYF. In nucleotides, the CDR3 is TGTGCCTGGGGGCGGACAGGGGGAAGGGAGACCCAGTACTTC. Looking up the rest from reference TRBV30 and TRBJ2-5 gives the full variable domain: SQTIHQWPATLVQPVGSPLSLECTVEGTSNPNLYWYRQAAGRGLQLLFYSVGIGQISSEVPQNLSASRPQDRQFILSSKKLLLSDSGFYLCAWGRTGGRETQYFGPGTRLLVL.